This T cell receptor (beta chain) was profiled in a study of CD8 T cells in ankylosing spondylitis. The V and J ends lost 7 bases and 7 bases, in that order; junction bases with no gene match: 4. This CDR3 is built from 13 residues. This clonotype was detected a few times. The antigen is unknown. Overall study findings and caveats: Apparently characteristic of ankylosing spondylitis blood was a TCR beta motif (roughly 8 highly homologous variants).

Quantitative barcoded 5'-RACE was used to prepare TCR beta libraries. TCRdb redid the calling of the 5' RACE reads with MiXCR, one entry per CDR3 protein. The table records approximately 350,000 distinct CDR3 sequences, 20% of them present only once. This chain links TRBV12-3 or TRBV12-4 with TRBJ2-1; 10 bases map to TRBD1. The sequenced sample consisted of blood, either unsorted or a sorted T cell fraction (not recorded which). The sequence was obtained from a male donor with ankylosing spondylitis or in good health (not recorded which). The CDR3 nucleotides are TGTGCCAGCACCCGGGACAGGGGAAATGAGCAGTTCTTC. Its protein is CASTRDRGNEQFF.